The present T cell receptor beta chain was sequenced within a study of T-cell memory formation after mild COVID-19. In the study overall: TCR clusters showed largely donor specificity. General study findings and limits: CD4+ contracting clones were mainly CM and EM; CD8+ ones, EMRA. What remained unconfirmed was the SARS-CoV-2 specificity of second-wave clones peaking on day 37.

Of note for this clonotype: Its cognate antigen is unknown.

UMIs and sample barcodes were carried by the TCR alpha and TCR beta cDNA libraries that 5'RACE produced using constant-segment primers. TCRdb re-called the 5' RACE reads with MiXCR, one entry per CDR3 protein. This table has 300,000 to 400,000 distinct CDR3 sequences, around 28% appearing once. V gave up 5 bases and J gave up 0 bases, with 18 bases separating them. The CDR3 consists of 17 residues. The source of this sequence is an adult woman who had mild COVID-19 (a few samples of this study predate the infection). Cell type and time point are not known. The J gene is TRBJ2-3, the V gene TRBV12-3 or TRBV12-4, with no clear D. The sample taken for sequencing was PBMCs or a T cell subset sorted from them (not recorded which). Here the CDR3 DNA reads TGTGCCAGCAGTCCTCAGATACCCGTTGGCAGCACAGATACGCAGTATTTT. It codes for CASSPQIPVGSTDTQYF.